Below are 30 T cell receptor beta chains sequenced from a single sample in a study of cytomegalovirus exposure and HLA in healthy donors (dated by TCRdb to about 2017). To prepare the library, the immunoSEQ multiplex PCR assay was applied. TCRdb mirrors the immuneACCESS table, restricted to in-frame sequences. Some clones are absent from its copies; in checked studies, under half trace to an unresolved V gene, and the reason for the others is unknown. Present in this sample are over 130,000 clones, around nine tenths of which were seen just once. The ten largest account for 8.7% of the sample. The sequencing sample was made of PBMCs. These receptors originate from a man younger than 35 in good health and CMV-seropositive.

The chain uses TRBV5-1 and TRBJ1-2; a weak D match, TRBD1 (5 bases). Germline V gene sequence: CDR1 SGHRS, CDR2 YFSETQ. The CDR3 has 12 residues. Trimming shortened V by 1 base and J by 5 bases, and 6 bases separated the two germline ends. This CDR3 is CASSLSGYGYTF. CDR3 coding DNA: TGCGCCAGCAGCTTGTCAGGGTATGGCTACACCTTC.

The V gene is TRBV2, the J gene TRBJ2-1, with 9 bases that match TRBD2. There are 16 residues in the CDR3. Germline assignment: CDR1 SNHLY and CDR2 FYNNEI. J lost 2 bases, V lost 7 bases, and 9 bases had no gene match. The CDR3 spells CASTQRGGGAYNEQFF. The DNA of the CDR3 is TGTGCCAGCACCCAACGTGGCGGGGGGGCCTACAATGAGCAGTTCTTC.

The rearrangement links TRBV19 to TRBJ2-2, with 9 bases matching TRBD1. After removal of 7 bases from V and 4 bases from J, the junction contained 4 bases not matched to a gene. The CDR3 totals 14 residues. The germline CDR1 and CDR2 sequences are LNHDA and SQIVND (reference sequence). In DNA, the CDR3 is TGTGCCAGTAAACAGGGGGCCCTCACCGGGGAGCTGTTTTTT. Amino acid sequence: CASKQGALTGELFF.

This clone occurred many times. The gene calls are TRBV29-1 and TRBJ2-7; 11 nucleotides agree with TRBD1. Germline loops: CDR1 SQVTM, CDR2 ANQGSEA. The CDR3 extends over 13 amino acids. With 6 bases clipped from V and 5 bases from J, the junction kept 6 bases outside the gene matches. The CDR3 loop reads CSVGRTGGNEQYF. The CDR3 nucleotides are TGCAGCGTGGGACGGACAGGGGGCAACGAGCAGTACTTC.

The CDR3 nucleotides read TGTGCCTGGAGTGGTGCGGTCTACAATGAGCAGTTCTTC. Translating gives CAWSGAVYNEQFF. The chain uses TRBV30 and TRBJ2-1, with D uncertain. Per the germline V gene, CDR1 is GTSNPN and CDR2 is SVGIG (reference sequence). With 1 base removed from V and 3 bases from J, the gap between germline ends came to 7 bases. CDR3 size: 13 residues.

The V and J genes are TRBV14 and TRBJ2-6; a weak D match, TRBD2 (6 bases). The CDR3 has 16 residues. With 4 bases removed from V and 4 bases from J, the gap between germline ends came to 14 bases. Germline-derived CDR1 and CDR2 are SGHDN and FVKESK. DNA for the CDR3: TGTGCCAGCAGCCCGCTGCGGGAAACGGGGGCCAACGTCCTGACTTTC. This gives the protein CASSPLRETGANVLTF.

The gene calls are TRBV5-1 and TRBJ1-6; 7 positions agree with TRBD1. Germline V gene data show CDR1 as SGHRS and CDR2 as YFSETQ. The CDR3 runs 17 residues. Trimming at V came to 0 bases and at J to 9 bases, leaving 12 bases not matched to a gene. The CDR3 protein is CASSLGPQGGEGSPLHF. The CDR3 DNA reads as TGCGCCAGCAGCTTGGGCCCTCAGGGGGGAGAGGGTTCACCCCTCCACTTT.

The CDR3 nucleotides are TGCAGCGTTGAAGAGGGGAGCACTCCTAGCACAGATACGCAGTATTTT. Translation gives CSVEEGSTPSTDTQYF. The chain employs TRBV29-1 and TRBJ2-3; D may be TRBD2 (5 bases). The CDR3 loop spans 16 amino acids. The V and J ends lost 0 bases and 0 bases respectively, with 13 bases between them. The V gene's germline CDR1 is SQVTM and CDR2 ANQGSEA.

This clone was recorded only once. The rearrangement joins TRBV6-5 to TRBJ1-1; D is possibly TRBD1 (5 bases). The CDR3 contains 15 residues. Trimming stripped 4 bases from V and 1 base from J, with 13 bases between. Germline assignment: CDR1 MNHEY and CDR2 SVGAGI. CDR3 sequence (DNA): TGTGCCAGCAGTTTCGCAGGGAGGGGGAACACTGAAGCTTTCTTT. It translates to CASSFAGRGNTEAFF.

This clone was observed once. This chain joins TRBV6-5 and TRBJ1-2; D may be TRBD1 (6 bases). This CDR3 has 13 residues. CDR1 MNHEY and CDR2 SVGAGI come from the germline V gene. Deletions cut 6 bases from V and 1 base from J, with 9 bases between. CDR3 coding DNA: TGTGCCAGCAGAGTGGACAGTAACTATGGCTACACCTTC. As protein: CASRVDSNYGYTF.

V is TRBV27 and J is TRBJ2-2; 7 bases align to TRBD2. Germline CDR1 MNHEY, CDR2 SMNVEV (reference sequence). CDR3 size: 16 residues. J was trimmed by 4 bases and V by 6 bases; bases with no gene match: 11. The CDR3 bases are TGTGCCAGCAGCCCACCCGGGGGGATCGGCACCGGGGAGCTGTTTTTT. Residues: CASSPPGGIGTGELFF.

This clone was detected once. The V call is TRBV2, the J call TRBJ2-7; no definite D call. V dropped 8 bases and J dropped 2 bases, with 7 bases sitting between them. Germline assignment: CDR1 SNHLY and CDR2 FYNNEI. This CDR3 comprises 11 residues. CDR3 bases: TGTGCCAGCTCGGTCACCTACGAGCAGTACTTC. Its protein product is CASSVTYEQYF. The full variable domain, rest sourced from reference TRBV2 and TRBJ2-7, is EPEVTQTPSHQVTQMGQEVILRCVPISNHLYFYWYRQILGQKVEFLVSFYNNEISEKSEIFDDQFSVERPDGSNFTLKIRSTKLEDSAMYFCASSVTYEQYFGPGTRLTVT.

This clone was observed once. This chain uses TRBV9 with TRBJ2-2, with 11 bases aligning to TRBD1. The germline gives CDR1 SGDLS, CDR2 YYNGEE. The CDR3 has 16 amino acids. V gave up 4 bases and J gave up 7 bases; unmatched junction bases: 9. In DNA, the CDR3 is TGTGCCAGCAGCTCATCTCGGACAGGGGGCGTCGGGGAGCTGTTTTTT. Its translation: CASSSSRTGGVGELFF.

This rearrangement joins TRBV7-6 to TRBJ2-7; weak D call: TRBD1 (6 bases). The CDR3 extends over 13 amino acids. Trimming took off 5 bases at V and 5 bases at J, with 13 bases between the two ends. Germline lookup yields CDR1 SGHVS and CDR2 FNYEAQ. The CDR3 region has the DNA TGTGCCAGCAGCCCATTGACAGGTGACGAGCAGTACTTC. It specifies CASSPLTGDEQYF.

The chain carries TRBV19 and TRBJ1-1, with D possibly being TRBD1 (6 bases). Germline lookup yields CDR1 LNHDA and CDR2 SQIVND (reference sequence). Trimming took off 5 bases at V and 1 base at J, with 8 bases between the two ends. The CDR3 has 13 amino acids. CDR3 residues: CASSFRGNTEAFF. The CDR3 bases are TGTGCCAGTAGTTTCAGGGGGAACACTGAAGCTTTCTTT.

This clone was picked up one time. The rearrangement uses TRBV11-3 and TRBJ1-2, with TRBD1 identical over 11 bases. Germline V gives CDR1 SGHNT, CDR2 YENEEA. This CDR3 comprises 15 residues. V shed 3 bases, J shed 4 bases, and the junction held 4 bases outside the gene matches. DNA for the CDR3: TGTGCCAGCAGCTTGCGGGGACAGGGGGTCTATGGCTACACCTTC. This encodes CASSLRGQGVYGYTF.

The chain employs TRBV5-6 and TRBJ2-7; 7 bases map to TRBD1. This CDR3 has 15 amino acids. V dropped 3 bases and J dropped 3; count of bases not matched to a gene: 9. Germline V gene data show CDR1 as SGHDT and CDR2 as YYEEEE. The CDR3 region is CASSWGPGQIYEQYF. DNA of the CDR3: TGTGCCAGCAGCTGGGGGCCGGGACAGATCTACGAGCAGTACTTC.

The chain is built from TRBV15 and TRBJ2-7; a weak D match, TRBD1 (5 bases). V lost 0 bases and J 7 bases, leaving 16 bases between the germline ends. The CDR3 spans 15 residues. CDR1 and CDR2 (germline): LNHNV, YYDKDF (reference sequence). The CDR3 loop is CATSRDSGRRKEQYF. In DNA form, the CDR3 reads TGTGCCACCAGCAGAGATTCAGGGCGGCGGAAGGAGCAGTACTTC.

The rearrangement joins TRBV18 to TRBJ1-2, with D possibly matching TRBD1 (5 bases). In germline, CDR1 is KGHSH, CDR2 LQKENI. The ends were cut back, 3 bases at V and 5 bases at J, with 13 bases in the middle. CDR3 size: 14 residues. The DNA for the CDR3 is TGTGCCAGCTCACCGAATCAGGGATCGTATGGCTACACCTTC. This codes for CASSPNQGSYGYTF.

The rearrangement joins TRBV11-1 to TRBJ2-7; D might be TRBD2 (5 bases). V was cut by 3 bases and J by 1 base, with 13 bases left in between. Germline CDR1 reads SGHAT; CDR2 reads FQDESV (reference sequence). This CDR3 has 15 residues. CDR3 residues: CASSFATRTSYEQYF. CDR3 sequence (DNA): TGTGCCAGCAGCTTCGCGACTCGGACTTCCTACGAGCAGTACTTC.

The J gene is TRBJ2-2, the V gene TRBV5-4, with 8 nucleotides matching TRBD2. Germline assignment: CDR1 SGHNT and CDR2 YYREEE (reference sequence). CDR3 length: 18 residues. V dropped 3 bases and J dropped 3; count of bases not matched to a gene: 13. The CDR3 coding sequence is TGTGCCAGCAGCTCGCGGGGGGCGGGGCGGTGGCACACCGGGGAGCTGTTTTTT. Amino acids: CASSSRGAGRWHTGELFF.

The chain links TRBV9 to TRBJ1-3, with TRBD1 as a possible D gene (6 bases). The V end lost 4 bases, the J end lost 0 bases, and 14 bases lay between the germline ends. The length of the CDR3 is 16 residues. Germline CDR1 and CDR2: SGDLS and YYNGEE. In DNA form, the CDR3 reads TGTGCCAGCAGCCCTAGGGGGAGAGCCTCTGGAAACACCATATATTTT. Translating gives CASSPRGRASGNTIYF.

CDR3 loop: CASSPDRMETQYF. The CDR3, as DNA: TGTGCCAGCTCACCCGACAGGATGGAGACCCAGTACTTC. This sequence joins TRBV18 and TRBJ2-5; the D gene is possibly TRBD1 (6 bases). This CDR3 is built from 13 residues. CDR1 KGHSH and CDR2 LQKENI come from the germline V gene. Trimming removed 3 bases at V and 5 bases at J, with 10 bases between.

The chain is built from TRBV14 and TRBJ2-2; D is undetermined. Trimming pared 0 bases from V and 3 bases from J, leaving 5 bases between. The CDR3 contains 14 residues. Germline CDR1 reads SGHDN; CDR2 reads FVKESK. CDR3 sequence: CASSQEYHTGELFF. The CDR3 DNA reads as TGTGCCAGCAGCCAAGAATATCACACCGGGGAGCTGTTTTTT.

This clone occurred many times. The rearrangement joins TRBV5-1 to TRBJ2-7, with 11 positions matching TRBD1. Looked up from germline, CDR1 is SGHRS and CDR2 is YFSETQ. After removal of 0 bases from V and 6 bases from J, the junction contained 8 bases not matched to a gene. The CDR3 extends over 16 amino acids. The CDR3: CASSLGQLDRGREQYF. CDR3 bases: TGCGCCAGCAGCTTGGGGCAGTTGGACAGGGGGCGCGAGCAGTACTTC.

Here the CDR3 reads CASSAVKGGPFTGELFF. The DNA for the CDR3 is TGTGCCAGCAGTGCGGTCAAAGGAGGCCCTTTTACCGGGGAGCTGTTTTTT. The gene calls are TRBV2 and TRBJ2-2, with D maybe TRBD2 (5 bases). V was shortened by 4 bases and J by 5 bases, with 20 bases between the two germline ends. Germline assignment: CDR1 SNHLY and CDR2 FYNNEI. This CDR3 comprises 17 residues.

The V call is TRBV14, the J call TRBJ2-1, with a tentative D call TRBD1 (6 bases). Trimming took 3 bases from V and 10 from J, leaving 13 bases between them. The V gene's germline CDR1 is SGHDN and CDR2 FVKESK. CDR3 size: 13 residues. CDR3 sequence (DNA): TGTGCCAGCAGCCAGGTGGACAGAGCGGAGCAGTTCTTC. It translates to CASSQVDRAEQFF.

The chain recombines TRBV18 with TRBJ1-1; 7 bases match TRBD1. With V trimmed by 2 bases and J by 5 bases, 5 bases remained unmatched. Germline V gene sequence: CDR1 KGHSH, CDR2 LQKENI. This CDR3 spans 14 amino acids. In nucleotides, the CDR3 is TGTGCCAGCTCACCAAGACAGGGAAGAACTGAAGCTTTCTTT. Protein product: CASSPRQGRTEAFF.

This rearrangement joins TRBV6-1 to TRBJ2-7; TRBD2 matches at 9 bases. The trim removed 6 bases at V and 2 bases at J, leaving 5 bases unmatched. The CDR3 sequence is 14 residues long. Germline CDR1 and CDR2: MNHNS and SASEGT. In DNA, the CDR3 is TGTGCCAGCAGGTGGGCGGGAGGGCCCTACGAGCAGTACTTC. Encoded protein: CASRWAGGPYEQYF.

The chain is built from TRBV7-3 and TRBJ2-1; 8 positions match TRBD1. Trimming cost V 1 base and J 4 bases; bases outside gene matches: 3. CDR1 is SGHTA and CDR2 is FQGTGA in the germline V gene. This CDR3 comprises 15 residues. The chain's CDR3 is CASSLIQGGYNEQFF. The CDR3 DNA follows: TGTGCCAGCAGCTTAATACAGGGGGGATACAATGAGCAGTTCTTC.